Here is one TCR beta chain with its context. Its antigen is unidentified. This CDR3 spans 14 amino acids. Trimming removed 6 bases from V and 9 bases from J; junction bases left unmatched: 8. CDR1 is SQVTM, CDR2 ANQGSEA, per germline. TCRdb independently ran MiXCR on the 5' RACE reads; one entry per CDR3 protein. The data hold 350,000 to 600,000 distinct CDR3 sequences, with approximately 14% observed a single time. This record belongs to a study of identical twins. Study observations and caveats: There were fewer insertions in abundant cord blood beta clonotypes, but memory repertoires showed no such pattern. When twins shared out-of-frame alpha sequences, those sequences had excess low generation probability. Modeled out-of-frame TCR alpha sharing in monozygotic twins fell below observed levels.

These data also formed part of another study, on yellow fever vaccine responses in identical twins.

The chain recombines TRBV29-1 with TRBJ2-1; 13 bases are a match to TRBD2. The sample consisted of CD4+ T cells sorted from blood. This receptor was obtained from a woman aged 18 to 35 in good health. CDR3 loop: CSVTQLAGGGEQFF. CDR3 in DNA: TGCAGCGTAACGCAACTAGCGGGAGGGGGTGAGCAGTTCTTC.